This T cell receptor (beta chain) derives from a study of blood T cell repertoires in COVID-19. The overall study: Donors in the United States, Italy and Spain gave samples during acute or convalescent COVID-19.

The germline gives CDR1 ENHRY, CDR2 SYGVKD. With 4 bases removed from V and 2 bases from J, the gap between germline ends came to 15 bases. The CDR3 totals 15 residues. Study processing details: Amplifying reference gene primers gave estimates of nucleated cell counts. Using immunoSEQ multiplex PCR, the repertoire was profiled, and TCRdb retains in-frame clones only, with some absent. V, J and clone size are taken as reported in that table, and D and trimming were inferred from the DNA itself. There are around 130,000 clones in the sample; about 92% occur only once, and approximately 5% lies in the top ten.

Sequencing was carried out using peripheral blood. The TCR comes from a man aged 60 to 69 with COVID-19, enrolled during active disease. The chain employs TRBV10-3 and TRBJ2-7, with a possible D match to TRBD2 (5 bases). As DNA, the CDR3 is TGTGCCATCAGTGGGAGCAGGCTAGCAGCCTACGAGCAGTACTTC. This translates into CAISGSRLAAYEQYF.